This T cell receptor beta chain was identified in a study of radiotherapy plus CTLA-4 blockade in lung cancer. Study-wide background: There were objective responses in 15% to 20% of patients, and 31% had disease control.

This clone was seen more than once but under ten times. Generated by immunoSEQ multiplex PCR, the TCRdb table keeps only in-frame clones and is missing some. Of 100,000 or so clones in the sample, around 83% were seen once. Germline CDR1 is MGHRA and CDR2 is YSYEKL. The CDR3 is 13 residues long. Trimming pared 1 base from V and 8 bases from J, leaving 8 bases between. Patients in the study, people with chemo-refractory metastatic non-small-cell lung cancer, received focal radiation plus ipilimumab CTLA-4 blockade. Sequencing was performed on peripheral blood, taken from a patient treated with radiotherapy plus ipilimumab. The chain couples TRBV4-1 to TRBJ1-4, with TRBD1 as a possible D gene (6 bases). This TCR was sampled from a human donor with non-small cell lung cancer that progressed on radiotherapy plus ipilimumab. The CDR3 DNA reads as TGCGCCAGCAGCCAAGTACAGGGAGAAAAACTGTTTTTT. This codes for CASSQVQGEKLFF.